These 22 T cell receptor beta chains came from one sample sequenced in a study of blood T cell repertoires in COVID-19. The repertoire was sequenced with immunoSEQ multiplex PCR; TCRdb's copy has only in-frame clones and lacks some. The sample contains some 78,000 clones, 87% of which appear only once. Sequenced sample: peripheral blood. These receptor sequences come from a woman of 80 years or more with active or convalescent COVID-19.

The genes are TRBV6-2 or TRBV6-3 and TRBJ2-1, with D unclear. Germline-derived CDR1 and CDR2 are MNHEY and SVGEGT. CDR3 length: 14 amino acids. V lost 5 bases and J 0 bases, leaving 8 bases between the germline ends. The CDR3 bases are TGTGCCAGCAGTAGCTGGAGCTCCTACAATGAGCAGTTCTTC. This translates into CASSSWSSYNEQFF.

The V gene is TRBV19, the J gene TRBJ2-7, with 10 positions matching TRBD2. The germline gives CDR1 LNHDA, CDR2 SQIVND (reference sequence). This CDR3 has 13 residues. J was trimmed by 6 bases and V by 4 bases; bases with no gene match: 3. In nucleotides, the CDR3 is TGTGCCAGTAGTACACTAGCGGGAAGCGAGCAGTACTTC. Its protein product is CASSTLAGSEQYF.

V and J are TRBV5-4 and TRBJ1-3, with 8 bases that match TRBD1. Germline CDR1 is SGHNT and CDR2 is YYREEE (reference sequence). The V gene end was trimmed by 0 bases and the J gene end by 4 bases; junction bases not matched to a gene: 6. This CDR3 spans 16 amino acids. CDR3 protein: CASSLAGGGRGNTIYF. The CDR3 DNA sequence: TGTGCCAGCAGCTTGGCAGGGGGCGGTCGCGGAAACACCATATATTTT.

The V gene is TRBV18, the J gene TRBJ1-6; a possible D gene is TRBD1 (5 bases). The V gene lost 4 bases and the J gene lost 6 bases, with 10 bases spanning the gap. Per the germline V gene, CDR1 is KGHSH and CDR2 is LQKENI. This CDR3 is 14 amino acids long. The CDR3, as DNA: TGTGCCAGCTCACACCTAGACAGTAATTCACCCCTCCACTTT. As protein: CASSHLDSNSPLHF.

The chain joins TRBV15 to TRBJ2-5; 7 bases are shared with TRBD2. Germline V CDR1 and CDR2: LNHNV, YYDKDF (reference sequence). The CDR3 sequence is 15 residues long. With V trimmed by 2 bases and J by 5 bases, 8 bases remained unmatched. The CDR3 nucleotides are TGTGCCACCAGCAGATCATGGGGGGGAGTTGAGACCCAGTACTTC. Translation gives CATSRSWGGVETQYF.

The rearrangement links TRBV6-5 to TRBJ1-6, with 9 bases identical to TRBD1. Unmatched junction bases numbered 6, after V lost 6 bases and J lost 6 bases. This CDR3 region has 15 residues. Germline assignment: CDR1 MNHEY and CDR2 SVGAGI. The DNA of the CDR3 is TGTGCCAGCAGACTTGGACAGGGGTTTAATTCACCCCTCCACTTT. It codes for CASRLGQGFNSPLHF.

The chain carries TRBV7-9 and TRBJ2-2, with 10 bases matching TRBD2. The CDR3 is 16 residues long. Germline CDR1 and CDR2: SEHNR and FQNEAQ (reference sequence). Losses at the gene ends were 3 bases for V and 2 bases for J; bases not matched to a gene: 3. CDR3 in DNA: TGTGCCAGCAGCTTTCTAGCGGGGGCCAACACCGGGGAGCTGTTTTTT. Protein sequence: CASSFLAGANTGELFF.

The chain uses TRBV7-6 and TRBJ2-1; 8 nucleotides agree with TRBD2. V lost 3 bases and J lost 6; bases outside the gene matches: 10. In germline, CDR1 is SGHVS, CDR2 FNYEAQ. The CDR3 runs to 16 residues. The CDR3 region is CASSFRGGAGGNEQFF. The CDR3 DNA is TGTGCCAGCAGCTTTAGAGGTGGGGCGGGAGGCAATGAGCAGTTCTTC.

The chain combines TRBV9 with TRBJ1-1; D remains ambiguous. The germline V and J ends were trimmed by 0 bases and 1 base, with 4 bases remaining between them. The CDR3 extends over 13 amino acids. CDR1 is SGDLS, CDR2 YYNGEE, per germline. The CDR3 loop reads CASSVGANTEAFF. In DNA, the CDR3 is TGTGCCAGCAGCGTAGGGGCGAACACTGAAGCTTTCTTT.

J is TRBJ1-4 and V is TRBV5-1; TRBD1 aligns across 9 bases. The CDR3 spans 15 residues. Germline V lookup: CDR1 SGHRS, CDR2 YFSETQ. With V trimmed by 4 bases and J by 8 bases, 9 bases remained unmatched. CDR3 protein: CASSETGGFKEKLFF. CDR3 nucleotide sequence: TGCGCCAGCAGCGAGACAGGGGGTTTTAAAGAAAAACTGTTTTTT.

The chain joins TRBV9 to TRBJ2-6; 8 nucleotides align to TRBD1. The CDR3 spans 17 residues. V was clipped by 3 bases and J by 0 bases; unmatched bases: 5. From germline, CDR1 is SGDLS and CDR2 YYNGEE. The CDR3 sequence: CASSAPGQASGANVLTF. The CDR3 coding sequence is TGTGCCAGCAGCGCACCGGGACAGGCCTCTGGGGCCAACGTCCTGACTTTC.

The genes are TRBV18 and TRBJ2-7; 7 positions match TRBD1. Unmatched junction bases numbered 7, after V lost 3 bases and J lost 2 bases. The CDR3 has 15 residues. Germline CDR1 reads KGHSH; CDR2 reads LQKENI. The CDR3 coding sequence is TGTGCCAGCTCACCGGGGGCAGGGGGAACCTACGAGCAGTACTTC. The encoded protein is CASSPGAGGTYEQYF.

The chain combines TRBV7-2 with TRBJ1-3; unclear D gene. V lost 1 base and J lost 7, with 11 bases in between. This CDR3 region has 14 residues. CDR1 is SGHTA and CDR2 is FQGNSA in the germline V gene. CDR3 nucleotides: TGTGCCAGCAGCTTAGGTTCCCCCGGGAACACCATATATTTT. Its protein product is CASSLGSPGNTIYF.

The chain employs TRBV9 and TRBJ2-7; 8 nucleotides agree with TRBD1. The length of the CDR3 is 13 residues. Trimming cost V 3 bases and J 4 bases; bases outside gene matches: 3. Germline CDR1 is SGDLS and CDR2 is YYNGEE. The CDR3 loop is CASSGTGGYEQYF. CDR3 DNA: TGTGCCAGCAGCGGCACAGGGGGGTACGAGCAGTACTTC.

This chain uses TRBV5-1 with TRBJ2-1; 9 nucleotides align to TRBD2. This CDR3 has 17 amino acids. The V gene end was trimmed by 1 base and the J gene end by 3 bases; junction bases not matched to a gene: 8. Per germline, CDR1 SGHRS and CDR2 YFSETQ. The CDR3 sequence is CASSLSGSGRVYNEQFF. The CDR3 bases are TGCGCCAGCAGCTTGTCAGGTAGCGGGAGAGTCTACAATGAGCAGTTCTTC.

The rearrangement uses TRBV3-1 (or the pseudogene TRBV3-2) and TRBJ2-5, with D possibly being TRBD1 (6 bases). Trimming removed 3 bases from V and 6 bases from J, with 26 bases in between. This CDR3 is 18 amino acids long. CDR1 LGHDT and CDR2 YNNKEL come from the germline V gene (reference sequence). As DNA, the CDR3 is TGTGCCAGCAGCCACCCCTCGTGGGTAACAGGGATAGCCAAGACCCAGTACTTC. Residues: CASSHPSWVTGIAKTQYF.

The CDR3 protein is CASSLALGGGTGELFF. CDR3 in DNA: TGTGCCAGCAGTTTGGCACTAGGCGGTGGCACCGGGGAGCTGTTTTTT. V is TRBV27 and J is TRBJ2-2; TRBD2 might be the D (5 bases). Germline V gives CDR1 MNHEY, CDR2 SMNVEV (reference sequence). V lost 3 bases and J lost 4, with 15 bases in between. The CDR3 contains 16 residues.

The rearrangement uses TRBV2 and TRBJ2-3, with 13 positions matching TRBD2. The trim removed 5 bases at V and 8 bases at J, leaving 7 bases unmatched. There are 15 residues in the CDR3. Looked up from germline, CDR1 is SNHLY and CDR2 is FYNNEI. The CDR3 DNA reads TGTGCCAGCAGTCCTACTAGCGGGGGGGCCCCTACGCAGTATTTT. This translates into CASSPTSGGAPTQYF.

This clone came up once. This rearrangement joins TRBV7-2 to TRBJ2-7, with 7 bases identical to TRBD1. V was clipped by 4 bases and J by 1 base; unmatched bases: 7. Germline assignment: CDR1 SGHTA and CDR2 FQGNSA. The CDR3 is 15 amino acids. This CDR3 is CASSSRTGPSYEQYF. The CDR3 DNA sequence: TGTGCCAGCAGCTCCCGGACAGGACCTTCCTACGAGCAGTACTTC.

This clone has only a few counts. This rearrangement joins TRBV10-2 to TRBJ2-1, with 9 positions matching TRBD1. This CDR3 is 16 amino acids long. Looked up from germline, CDR1 is WSHSY and CDR2 is SAAADI. V gave up 6 bases and J gave up 4 bases; unmatched junction bases: 10. The CDR3 is CASRITGTGRYNEQFF. CDR3 sequence (DNA): TGCGCCAGCAGGATTACCGGGACAGGGAGATACAATGAGCAGTTCTTC.

The chain uses TRBV10-3 and TRBJ2-7; no firm D call. Germline assignment: CDR1 ENHRY and CDR2 SYGVKD. Trimming stripped 4 bases from V and 3 bases from J, with 4 bases between. The CDR3 spans 11 residues. CDR3 in DNA: TGTGCCATCAGTGCTAACTACGAGCAGTACTTC. This encodes CAISANYEQYF.

V and J are TRBV4-1 and TRBJ1-1; D remains unclear. The CDR3 has 16 residues. The V end lost 1 base, the J end lost 0 bases, and 12 bases lay between the germline ends. Germline V gene data show CDR1 as MGHRA and CDR2 as YSYEKL. The CDR3 coding sequence is TGCGCCAGCAGCCAAGTAGCTCGGCGTATGAACACTGAAGCTTTCTTT. Residues: CASSQVARRMNTEAFF.